Listed here are 26 T cell receptor beta chains from one sample, sequenced in a study of cytomegalovirus exposure and HLA in healthy donors. It was with 60 Vbeta and 13 Jbeta primers that the PCR ran. Profiled with immunoSEQ multiplex PCR; TCRdb holds only in-frame clones, not every one. Among 140,000 or so clones, 80% were seen once, and the ten largest hold about 5%. The material sequenced was PBMCs. These receptors all stem from a man aged 35 to 55 in good health and CMV-seronegative.

The chain uses TRBV28 and TRBJ1-3, with TRBD1 as a possible D gene (5 bases). Germline assignment: CDR1 MDHEN and CDR2 SYDVKM. The ends were cut back, 5 bases at V and 4 bases at J, with 18 bases in the middle. The CDR3 sequence is 16 residues long. The CDR3 nucleotides are TGTGCCAGCAGTAGGACCCCAGGAGGGGCCGGAAACACCATATATTTT. The encoded protein is CASSRTPGGAGNTIYF.

This clone has a handful of counts. The genes are TRBV28 and TRBJ1-1; 8 bases are a match to TRBD1. Germline loops: CDR1 MDHEN, CDR2 SYDVKM. The CDR3 has 14 residues. With V trimmed by 8 bases and J by 0 bases, 5 bases remained unmatched. The CDR3 DNA is TGTGCCAGCGAGACAGGGGCTATGAACACTGAAGCTTTCTTT. As protein: CASETGAMNTEAFF.

The chain employs TRBV9 and TRBJ1-2, with 7 bases that match TRBD1. Germline V CDR1 and CDR2: SGDLS, YYNGEE. The CDR3 is 15 amino acids. The ends lost 3 bases at V and 3 bases at J; junction bases unmatched: 8. The CDR3 sequence: CASSEQGQLHYGYTF. The CDR3 nucleotides read TGTGCCAGCAGCGAACAGGGGCAGCTCCACTATGGCTACACCTTC.

The V call is TRBV7-6, the J call TRBJ2-5; perhaps TRBD2 as D (6 bases). The CDR3 sequence is 16 residues long. Trimming shortened V by 3 bases and J by 2 bases, and 16 bases separated the two germline ends. CDR1 SGHVS and CDR2 FNYEAQ come from the germline V gene. CDR3 sequence reads: CASSFRGGGSQETQYF. The CDR3 DNA sequence: TGTGCCAGCAGCTTTAGGGGAGGCGGGTCTCAAGAGACCCAGTACTTC. Full variable domain (outside the CDR3, taken from reference TRBV7-6 and TRBJ2-5): GAGVSQSPRYKVTKRGQDVALRCDPISGHVSLYWYRQALGQGPEFLTYFNYEAQQDKSGLPNDRFSAERPEGSISTLTIQRTEQRDSAMYRCASSFRGGGSQETQYFGPGTRLLVL.

The CDR3 nucleotides read TGTGCCAGCAGCACACAGGGCTTCGGTGAAGCTTTCTTT. Translated, it gives CASSTQGFGEAFF. V is TRBV9 and J is TRBJ1-1; D possibly corresponds to TRBD1 (6 bases). V lost 4 bases and J lost 7, with 14 bases in between. The CDR3 runs 13 residues. Germline assignment: CDR1 SGDLS and CDR2 YYNGEE.

This clone was found once. The rearrangement uses TRBV11-2 and TRBJ1-1; 8 bases align to TRBD1. With V trimmed by 4 bases and J by 4 bases, 8 bases remained unmatched. The germline CDR1 and CDR2 sequences are SGHAT and FQNNGV. This CDR3 is 15 amino acids long. In DNA, the CDR3 is TGTGCCAGCAGCTCCAGGACAGGGTACGGCACTGAAGCTTTCTTT. This encodes CASSSRTGYGTEAFF.

This chain links TRBV7-9 with TRBJ2-3, with TRBD2 matching over 9 bases. J gave up 4 bases and V 5 bases, and 4 bases lay outside the gene matches. The CDR3 length is 14 residues. Germline CDR1 and CDR2: SEHNR and FQNEAQ (reference sequence). CDR3 residues: CASSLGTSSDTQYF. The CDR3 coding sequence is TGTGCCAGCAGCCTAGGGACTAGCTCAGATACGCAGTATTTT.

Notes on this clone: Different DNA sequences within this sample yield the same CDR3. In nucleotides, the CDR3 is TGTGCCAGCAGCGGGGGGACAGGGCACTATGGCTACACCTTC. Amino acids: CASSGGTGHYGYTF. The rearrangement joins TRBV9 to TRBJ1-2; 9 nucleotides align to TRBD1. CDR1 and CDR2 (germline): SGDLS, YYNGEE. The CDR3 contains 14 residues. V was clipped by 3 bases and J by 3 bases; unmatched bases: 3. Complete variable domain (other parts from reference TRBV9 and TRBJ1-2): DSGVTQTPKHLITATGQRVTLRCSPRSGDLSVYWYQQSLDQGLQFLIQYYNGEERAKGNILERFSAQQFPDLHSELNLSSLELGDSALYFCASSGGTGHYGYTFGSGTRLTVV.

The chain uses TRBV29-1 and TRBJ1-1; TRBD1 might be the D (6 bases). The CDR3 spans 14 residues. The germline CDR1 and CDR2 sequences are SQVTM and ANQGSEA. Trimming took off 7 bases at V and 0 bases at J, with 15 bases between the two ends. The DNA for the CDR3 is TGCAGCGCCGATCCGGGACACTTGAACACTGAAGCTTTCTTT. Protein product: CSADPGHLNTEAFF.

This chain uses TRBV5-6 with TRBJ1-3; D uncertain. Germline V gene sequence: CDR1 SGHDT, CDR2 YYEEEE. The CDR3 contains 16 residues. The V and J ends lost 3 bases and 3 bases respectively, with 16 bases between them. The CDR3 spells CASSYLGPEGGNTIYF. The CDR3 DNA reads TGTGCCAGCAGCTACCTGGGCCCTGAGGGTGGAAACACCATATATTTT.

This chain uses TRBV4-1 with TRBJ1-6; 11 bases align to TRBD1. V was clipped by 0 bases and J by 4 bases; unmatched bases: 5. There are 18 residues in the CDR3. The germline gives CDR1 MGHRA, CDR2 YSYEKL. This chain's CDR3 is CASSQDAGQGAYNSPLHF. In DNA, the CDR3 is TGCGCCAGCAGCCAAGATGCAGGACAGGGGGCTTATAATTCACCCCTCCACTTT.

V gene TRBV7-9 combines with J gene TRBJ2-5; 8 bases align to TRBD2. Trimming removed 2 bases from V and 5 bases from J; junction bases left unmatched: 4. CDR3 length: 14 residues. CDR1 and CDR2 from the germline V gene are SEHNR and FQNEAQ (reference sequence). The CDR3 sequence: CASSLPGLGETQYF. The DNA for the CDR3 is TGTGCCAGCAGCTTACCGGGACTAGGGGAGACCCAGTACTTC.

The chain employs TRBV18 and TRBJ2-3, with D possibly being TRBD2 (5 bases). The CDR3 runs to 15 residues. V lost 3 bases and J lost 1, with 11 bases in between. Germline-derived CDR1 and CDR2 are KGHSH and LQKENI. This CDR3 reads CASSPMSSRTDTQYF. As DNA, the CDR3 is TGTGCCAGCTCACCTATGTCTAGCCGCACAGATACGCAGTATTTT.

This chain joins TRBV6-5 and TRBJ2-5; D unclear. CDR1 and CDR2 (germline): MNHEY, SVGAGI. Trimming stripped 2 bases from V and 2 bases from J, with 6 bases between. This CDR3 has 13 residues. CDR3 sequence reads: CASSYGRQETQYF. In DNA form, the CDR3 reads TGTGCCAGCAGTTACGGCAGGCAAGAGACCCAGTACTTC.

The CDR3 DNA sequence: TGTGCCAGCTCATCGACCCAACAGACCACTGAAGCTTTCTTT. Protein: CASSSTQQTTEAFF. V usage is TRBV18 and J usage is TRBJ1-1; D gene ambiguous. Germline V CDR1 and CDR2: KGHSH, LQKENI. Trimming took off 5 bases at V and 4 bases at J, with 14 bases between the two ends. CDR3 length: 14 residues.

The rearrangement uses TRBV18 and TRBJ1-1; 7 bases agree with TRBD1. Germline CDR1 reads KGHSH; CDR2 reads LQKENI. V was clipped by 6 bases and J by 10 bases; unmatched bases: 8. This CDR3 is built from 12 residues. In DNA, the CDR3 is TGTGCCAGCTCGCCAGACAGGGTGTCAGCTTTCTTT. Its translation is CASSPDRVSAFF. The variable domain in full, completed from reference TRBV18 and TRBJ1-1, reads NAGVMQNPRHLVRRRGQEARLRCSPMKGHSHVYWYRQLPEEGLKFMVYLQKENIIDESGMPKERFSAEFPKEGPSILRIQQVVRGDSAAYFCASSPDRVSAFFGQGTRLTVV.

This clone was observed once. The chain couples TRBV14 to TRBJ2-5; TRBD1 agrees at 10 bases. CDR1 SGHDN and CDR2 FVKESK come from the germline V gene. This CDR3 region has 15 residues. Germline trimming cut 4 bases from V and 5 bases from J; bases unmatched to any gene: 7. This chain's CDR3 is CASSRQGQGSETQYF. The CDR3 region has the DNA TGTGCCAGCAGCCGCCAGGGACAGGGGTCTGAGACCCAGTACTTC.

Many counts were recorded for this clone. The V and J genes are TRBV7-9 and TRBJ1-1; 7 nucleotides line up with TRBD1. The length of the CDR3 is 16 residues. Trimming cost V 3 bases and J 2 bases; bases outside gene matches: 9. The V gene's germline CDR1 is SEHNR and CDR2 FQNEAQ (reference sequence). The CDR3 here is CASSFDRGQPNTEAFF. The DNA of the CDR3 is TGTGCCAGCAGCTTCGACCGGGGACAGCCAAACACTGAAGCTTTCTTT. Complete variable domain (other parts from reference TRBV7-9 and TRBJ1-1): DTGVSQNPRHKITKRGQNVTFRCDPISEHNRLYWYRQTLGQGPEFLTYFQNEAQLEKSRLLSDRFSAERPKGSFSTLEIQRTEQGDSAMYLCASSFDRGQPNTEAFFGQGTRLTVV.

The genes are TRBV6-5 and TRBJ2-5; perhaps TRBD1 as D (5 bases). V was shortened by 5 bases and J by 2 bases, with 9 bases between the two germline ends. Germline loops: CDR1 MNHEY, CDR2 SVGAGI. The CDR3 is made up of 13 amino acids. The CDR3 DNA is TGTGCCAGCAGTCAGGGTTGGCAAGAGACCCAGTACTTC. It translates to CASSQGWQETQYF.

The chain is built from TRBV18 and TRBJ1-6, with 8 bases aligning to TRBD1. Germline-derived CDR1 and CDR2 are KGHSH and LQKENI. With 3 bases clipped from V and 4 bases from J, the junction kept 5 bases outside the gene matches. The CDR3 loop spans 16 amino acids. CDR3 in amino acids: CASSPRQGRYNSPLHF. The CDR3, as DNA: TGTGCCAGCTCACCTCGACAGGGGCGGTATAATTCACCCCTCCACTTT.

This chain links TRBV5-8 with TRBJ2-3, with TRBD1 identical over 10 bases. Germline V CDR1 and CDR2: SGHTS, YDEGEE. CDR3 length equals 15 residues. Unmatched junction bases numbered 3, after V lost 4 bases and J lost 1 base. CDR3 coding DNA: TGTGCCAGCAGCCCTGGGACAGGGGGCACAGATACGCAGTATTTT. It is translated as CASSPGTGGTDTQYF.

The rearrangement links TRBV7-2 to TRBJ1-3, with D possibly being TRBD1 (6 bases). Germline assignment: CDR1 SGHTA and CDR2 FQGNSA. The length of the CDR3 is 16 residues. The ends were cut back, 7 bases at V and 1 base at J, with 17 bases in the middle. CDR3 protein: CASTWAGGPSGNTIYF. The CDR3 DNA reads TGTGCCAGCACCTGGGCGGGGGGCCCTTCTGGAAACACCATATATTTT.

This chain joins TRBV5-5 and TRBJ1-1; D is undetermined. Germline V gene data show CDR1 as SGHKS and CDR2 as YYEKEE (reference sequence). V shed 3 bases and J shed 1 base, with 10 bases lying between them. CDR3 size: 14 residues. CDR3 DNA sequence: TGTGCCAGCAGCTCGGGTTGGTCGAACACTGAAGCTTTCTTT. Amino acid sequence: CASSSGWSNTEAFF. Full variable domain (missing parts from reference TRBV5-5 and TRBJ1-1): DAGVTQSPTHLIKTRGQQVTLRCSPISGHKSVSWYQQVLGQGPQFIFQYYEKEERGRGNFPDRFSARQFPNYSSELNVNALLLGDSALYLCASSSGWSNTEAFFGQGTRLTVV.

This clone was observed once. The chain uses TRBV5-1 and TRBJ2-3; TRBD2 matches at 10 bases. The trim removed 2 bases at V and 5 bases at J, leaving 14 bases unmatched. CDR3 length: 18 residues. Germline CDR1 SGHRS, CDR2 YFSETQ. In DNA form, the CDR3 reads TGCGCCAGCAGCTTCTCCAGAGGGAGCGGGGGGGCTAAAGATACGCAGTATTTT. Translated: CASSFSRGSGGAKDTQYF.

J is TRBJ1-5 and V is TRBV9; 7 bases are a match to TRBD1. Germline trimming cut 7 bases from V and 1 base from J; bases unmatched to any gene: 8. The CDR3 runs to 15 residues. The germline V gene has CDR1 SGDLS and CDR2 YYNGEE. Written as DNA, the CDR3 is TGTGCCAGCGGGCTTGAGGGGGCAAGCAATCAGCCCCAGCATTTT. It encodes CASGLEGASNQPQHF.

The chain recombines TRBV7-9 with TRBJ2-3; 9 bases match TRBD2. The CDR3 length is 14 residues. V lost 6 bases to trimming and J lost 4 bases; unmatched junction nucleotides: 5. The germline gives CDR1 SEHNR, CDR2 FQNEAQ (reference sequence). CDR3: CASRSGGSPDTQYF. In nucleotides, the CDR3 is TGTGCCAGCAGAAGCGGGGGGAGCCCAGATACGCAGTATTTT.